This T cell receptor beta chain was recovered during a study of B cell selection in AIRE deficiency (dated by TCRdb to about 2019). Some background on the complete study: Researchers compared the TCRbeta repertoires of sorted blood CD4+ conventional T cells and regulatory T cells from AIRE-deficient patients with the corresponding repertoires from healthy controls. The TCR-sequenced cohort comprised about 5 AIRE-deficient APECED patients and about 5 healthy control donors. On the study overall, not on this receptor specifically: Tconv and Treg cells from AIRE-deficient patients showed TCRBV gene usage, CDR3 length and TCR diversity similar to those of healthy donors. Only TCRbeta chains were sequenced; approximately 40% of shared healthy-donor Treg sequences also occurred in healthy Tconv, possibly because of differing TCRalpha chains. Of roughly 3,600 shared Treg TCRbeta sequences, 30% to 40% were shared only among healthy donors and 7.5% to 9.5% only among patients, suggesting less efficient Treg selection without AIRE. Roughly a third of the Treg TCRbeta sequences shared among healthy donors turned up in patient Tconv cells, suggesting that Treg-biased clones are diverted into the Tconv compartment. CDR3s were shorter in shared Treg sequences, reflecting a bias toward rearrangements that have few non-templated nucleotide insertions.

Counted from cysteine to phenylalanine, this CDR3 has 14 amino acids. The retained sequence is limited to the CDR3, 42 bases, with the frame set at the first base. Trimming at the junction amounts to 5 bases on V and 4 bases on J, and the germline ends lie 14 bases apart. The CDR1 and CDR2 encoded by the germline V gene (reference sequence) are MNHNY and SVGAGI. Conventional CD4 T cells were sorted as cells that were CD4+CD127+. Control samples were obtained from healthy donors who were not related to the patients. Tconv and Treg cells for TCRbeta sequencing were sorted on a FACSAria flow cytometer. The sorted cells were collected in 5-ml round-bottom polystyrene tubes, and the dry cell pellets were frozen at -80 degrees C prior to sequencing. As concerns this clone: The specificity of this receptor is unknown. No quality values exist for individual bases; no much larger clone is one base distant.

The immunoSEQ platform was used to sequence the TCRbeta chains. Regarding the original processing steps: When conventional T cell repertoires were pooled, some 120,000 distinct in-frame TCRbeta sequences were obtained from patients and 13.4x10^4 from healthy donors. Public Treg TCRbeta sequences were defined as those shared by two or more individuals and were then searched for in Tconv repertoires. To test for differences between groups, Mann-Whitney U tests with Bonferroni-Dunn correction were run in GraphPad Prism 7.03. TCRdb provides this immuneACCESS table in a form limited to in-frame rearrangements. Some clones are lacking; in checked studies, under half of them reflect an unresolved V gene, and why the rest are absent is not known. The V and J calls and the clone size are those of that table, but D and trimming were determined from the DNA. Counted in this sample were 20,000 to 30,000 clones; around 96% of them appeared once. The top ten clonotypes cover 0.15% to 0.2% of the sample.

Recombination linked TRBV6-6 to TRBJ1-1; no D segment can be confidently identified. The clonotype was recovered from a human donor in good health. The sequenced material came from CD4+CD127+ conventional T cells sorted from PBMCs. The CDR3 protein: CASSRSGLGTEAFF. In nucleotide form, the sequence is TGTGCCAGCAGTAGGAGCGGCCTGGGCACTGAAGCTTTCTTT.